The 5 T cell receptor beta chains below come from one sample, sequenced in a study of shared clonotypes between healthy human individuals (dated by TCRdb to the early 2020s). Library creation used the immunoSEQ multiplex PCR assay. In its TCRdb copy, this immuneACCESS table keeps in-frame sequences only and misses some clones. Where compared with another copy, unresolved V genes explain less than half of these, and the others have no known cause. This sample gives about 490,000 clones in total; more than 75% of them show up just once. More than 10% of the sample is in the top ten clones. Sequenced sample: PBMCs. The receptors derive from a woman in her thirties or forties in good health. Some clones in this sample may be carry-over from other donors' samples.

The V gene is TRBV21-1, the J gene TRBJ2-7; the table names TRBD1, a call not compared with the DNA. TRBV21-1 is deemed a pseudogene. This CDR3 is built from 13 residues. The CDR3 loop is CASNLDSLYEQYF. Written as DNA, the CDR3 is TGTGCCAGCAACCTGGACAGCCTTTACGAGCAGTACTTC.

The CDR3 DNA is TGTGCCAGCAGCTCCGACAGGGCCACTGAAGCTTTCTTT. Translation: CASSSDRATEAFF. The genes are TRBV2 and TRBJ1-1; 7 nucleotides align to TRBD1. The CDR3 totals 13 residues. Germline V gives CDR1 SNHLY, CDR2 FYNNEI. V dropped 6 bases and J dropped 4; count of bases not matched to a gene: 5. Supplemented by reference TRBV2 and TRBJ1-1, the full variable domain reads EPEVTQTPSHQVTQMGQEVILRCVPISNHLYFYWYRQILGQKVEFLVSFYNNEISEKSEIFDDQFSVERPDGSNFTLKIRSTKLEDSAMYFCASSSDRATEAFFGQGTRLTVV.

The gene calls are TRBV30 and TRBJ1-1; a weak D match, TRBD1 (6 bases). The CDR3 spans 13 residues. The germline V gene encodes CDR1 GTSNPN and CDR2 SVGIG (reference sequence). V was shortened by 3 bases and J by 4 bases, with 12 bases between the two germline ends. The CDR3 loop reads CAWSLQGITEAFF. The CDR3 bases are TGTGCCTGGAGCTTACAGGGAATCACTGAAGCTTTCTTT.

The rearrangement uses TRBV29-1 and TRBJ1-1; D call uncertain. The CDR3 runs 12 residues. Germline V gene sequence: CDR1 SQVTM, CDR2 ANQGSEA. V was shortened by 3 bases and J by 0 bases, with 5 bases between the two germline ends. This CDR3 reads CSVDTMNTEAFF. In nucleotides, the CDR3 is TGCAGCGTTGACACGATGAACACTGAAGCTTTCTTT.

The chain uses TRBV6-1 and TRBJ2-1; D might be TRBD2 (5 bases). This CDR3 contains 13 residues. Germline V gene lookup returns CDR1 MNHNS and CDR2 SASEGT. The V gene lost 5 bases and the J gene lost 4 bases, with 9 bases spanning the gap. The CDR3 nucleotides read TGTGCCAGCAGTCCTAGCTCATACAATGAGCAGTTCTTC. Its translation is CASSPSSYNEQFF.